The 11 T cell receptor beta chains given below trace back to one sample, sequenced in a study of response to subunit inactivated influenza vaccine. TCRdb independently ran MiXCR on the RT-PCR reads; one entry per CDR3 protein. This table has around 190,000 distinct CDR3 sequences, around 9% appearing once. Source: non-naive T cells sorted from PBMCs, taken on the day of vaccination. These receptors came from a man in his forties or fifties who received an inactivated influenza vaccine.

The chain couples TRBV30 to TRBJ1-1; D not resolved. The V end lost 0 bases, the J end lost 6 bases, and 8 bases lay between the germline ends. CDR3 length equals 12 residues. Germline CDR1 is GTSNPN and CDR2 is SVGIG (reference sequence). The CDR3: CAWSVYLAEAFF. The CDR3 DNA reads as TGTGCCTGGAGTGTATACCTCGCTGAAGCTTTCTTT.

In this sample, this clonotype turned up many times. The chain combines TRBV4-3 with TRBJ2-5; a possible D gene is TRBD2 (6 bases). The ends were cut back, 1 base at V and 1 base at J, with 7 bases in the middle. The length of the CDR3 is 14 residues. Germline V gene lookup returns CDR1 LGHNA and CDR2 YSLEER. CDR3 region: CASSQVRGQETQYF. CDR3 DNA sequence: TGCGCCAGCAGCCAAGTGCGGGGCCAAGAGACCCAGTACTTC.

The chain combines TRBV15 with TRBJ2-6, with 9 bases that match TRBD1. CDR1 and CDR2 (germline): LNHNV, YYDKDF (reference sequence). The V segment lost 2 bases and the J segment 2 bases; nucleotides outside the gene matches: 4. The CDR3 is made up of 17 amino acids. The CDR3 DNA reads as TGTGCCACCAGCAGAAAAACAGGGGGCGCTGGGGCCAACGTCCTGACTTTC. The encoded protein is CATSRKTGGAGANVLTF.

This clonotype occurred a few times. The junction differs from germline at one of its ends, possibly a read error. The V gene is TRBV7-7, the J gene TRBJ2-5; 7 bases match TRBD2. The germline V gene encodes CDR1 SSHAT and CDR2 FNYEAQ (reference sequence). The CDR3 loop spans 14 amino acids. The CDR3 nucleotides are TGTGCTAGCAGCTTAAGGAGCGGGGAAGAGACCCAGTACTTC. Translating gives CASSLRSGEETQYF.

This clonotype was observed a handful of times. The V gene is TRBV6-5, the J gene TRBJ2-7; D might be TRBD2 (5 bases). This CDR3 has 14 residues. The germline V gene encodes CDR1 MNHEY and CDR2 SVGAGI. V lost 0 bases, J lost 4 bases, and 10 bases lay in between. The CDR3 loop reads CASSYSASWYEQYF. CDR3 nucleotide sequence: TGTGCCAGCAGTTACTCGGCTAGCTGGTACGAGCAGTACTTC.

J is TRBJ2-3 and V is TRBV4-2; D ambiguous. CDR3 length: 15 amino acids. Germline CDR1 reads LGHNA; CDR2 reads YNFKEQ. Trimming stripped 0 bases from V and 3 bases from J, with 10 bases between. Here the CDR3 DNA reads TGTGCCAGCAGCCAAGATGACTCCCATACAGATACGCAGTATTTT. Its translation: CASSQDDSHTDTQYF.

This clonotype was seen a few times. V and J are TRBV7-2 and TRBJ2-5, with D tentatively TRBD1 (6 bases). Trimming removed 5 bases at V and 2 bases at J, with 15 bases between. There are 15 residues in the CDR3. Germline assignment: CDR1 SGHTA and CDR2 FQGNSA. DNA of the CDR3: TGTGCCAGCAGCCCAGACAGGAGCAGACAAGAGACCCAGTACTTC. Amino acids: CASSPDRSRQETQYF.

This clonotype is medium-sized (0.01 to 0.1%). The rearrangement uses TRBV5-1 and TRBJ2-5; TRBD2 matches 7 bases. Germline CDR1 and CDR2: SGHRS and YFSETQ. The CDR3 has 17 amino acids. The trim removed 3 bases at V and 4 bases at J, leaving 15 bases unmatched. The CDR3 region has the DNA TGCGCCAGCAGCTCACCCACAGAAAAGCGGGGACGAGAGACCCAGTACTTC. It specifies CASSSPTEKRGRETQYF. The whole variable domain, remainder taken from reference TRBV5-1 and TRBJ2-5, is KAGVTQTPRYLIKTRGQQVTLSCSPISGHRSVSWYQQTPGQGLQFLFEYFSETQRNKGNFPGRFSGRQFSNSRSEMNVSTLELGDSALYLCASSSPTEKRGRETQYFGPGTRLLVL.

This clonotype was detected ten times or more. V usage is TRBV12-3 or TRBV12-4 and J usage is TRBJ1-2; D is possibly TRBD1 (6 bases). CDR3 length equals 13 residues. V was clipped by 6 bases and J by 2 bases, with 10 bases between them. CDR3 loop: CASRGDTNYGYTF. The CDR3 DNA reads as TGTGCCAGCAGAGGGGACACCAACTATGGCTACACCTTC.

This clonotype has only a few counts. The rearrangement links TRBV3-1 to TRBJ1-5; D is undetermined. The V end lost 1 base, the J end lost 8 bases, and 12 bases lay between the germline ends. The germline V gene encodes CDR1 LGHDT and CDR2 YNNKEL (reference sequence). The CDR3 totals 14 residues. The CDR3, as DNA: TGTGCCAGCAGCCAAGGGACCGTGTTCAAGCCCCAGCATTTT. Translated: CASSQGTVFKPQHF.

In its sample, this clonotype was seen a few times. The J gene is TRBJ1-1, the V gene TRBV5-1, with unresolved D. CDR1 SGHRS and CDR2 YFSETQ come from the germline V gene. The CDR3 runs to 13 residues. V lost 2 bases to trimming and J lost 0 bases, with 5 bases between them. The CDR3, as DNA: TGCGCCAGCAGCTTAGAGATGAACACTGAAGCTTTCTTT. Translated, it gives CASSLEMNTEAFF.